This T cell receptor (beta chain) came from a study of blood T cell repertoires in COVID-19. Study in general: T cells, B-cell-depleted T cells, or PBMCs provided the cDNA or gDNA that served as material.

A single count supports this clone. Per the study methods: Reference gene primer amplification gave estimated nucleated cell counts. Clones were read by immunoSEQ multiplex PCR, and TCRdb kept only the in-frame ones, dropping some. That table is the source of V, J and clone size, and D and trimming were worked out from the DNA. Among about 130,000 clones listed, 84% were seen once. The ends were cut back, 5 bases at V and 0 bases at J, with 7 bases in the middle. Germline V gene data show CDR1 as SEHNR and CDR2 as FQNEAQ (reference sequence). The CDR3 runs 13 residues. The clonotype was recovered from a human donor in a cohort sampled during active COVID-19. This rearrangement joins TRBV7-9 to TRBJ1-2; D is uncertain. The sequencing sample was made of peripheral blood. The CDR3 sequence: CASSITANYGYTF. DNA of the CDR3: TGTGCCAGCAGCATTACAGCTAACTATGGCTACACCTTC. The whole variable domain, remainder taken from reference TRBV7-9 and TRBJ1-2, is DTGVSQNPRHKITKRGQNVTFRCDPISEHNRLYWYRQTLGQGPEFLTYFQNEAQLEKSRLLSDRFSAERPKGSFSTLEIQRTEQGDSAMYLCASSITANYGYTFGSGTRLTVV.